This is a list of T cell receptor beta chains from one sample in a study of cytomegalovirus exposure and HLA in healthy donors. Using immunoSEQ multiplex PCR, the repertoire was profiled, and TCRdb retains in-frame clones only, with some absent. The sample lists 150,000 or so clones; approximately 82% were seen once. Sequences were obtained from PBMCs. Receptors originate from a man aged 30 to 45 in good health and CMV-seropositive. The conserved cysteine and the conserved F or W are not part of the CDR3 here. Each record gives: D gene, CDR3 length, V gene, CDR3 protein. A D gene is named only where the DNA matches it firmly.

d_call: .; cdr3_length: 10; v_call: TRBV6-1; cdr3_aa: ASSEVLTNKY
d_call: .; cdr3_length: 14; v_call: TRBV7-9; cdr3_aa: ASSLEAGASSYEQY
d_call: .; cdr3_length: 15; v_call: TRBV27; cdr3_aa: ASSLLASRGAGSEQF
d_call: .; cdr3_length: 14; v_call: TRBV7-9; cdr3_aa: ASSPLSGEEGNTIY
d_call: TRBD1; cdr3_length: 13; v_call: TRBV2; cdr3_aa: ASSLGTGGSYEQY
d_call: .; cdr3_length: 11; v_call: TRBV5-4; cdr3_aa: ASSLRGATEAF
d_call: .; cdr3_length: 14; v_call: TRBV9; cdr3_aa: ASSVVLADFTGELF
d_call: TRBD1; cdr3_length: 12; v_call: TRBV28; cdr3_aa: ASSLAGGNTEAF
d_call: TRBD2; cdr3_length: 13; v_call: TRBV27; cdr3_aa: ASNPGLARGNEQF
d_call: .; cdr3_length: 10; v_call: TRBV7-3; cdr3_aa: ASSETGETQY
d_call: .; cdr3_length: 12; v_call: TRBV27; cdr3_aa: AAASLSGANVLT
d_call: .; cdr3_length: 16; v_call: TRBV15; cdr3_aa: ATSRVFGGGGSNSPLH
d_call: TRBD1; cdr3_length: 12; v_call: TRBV7-2; cdr3_aa: ASSRTGASYEQY
d_call: .; cdr3_length: 12; v_call: TRBV11-2; cdr3_aa: ASSTTVGNYGYT
d_call: TRBD1; cdr3_length: 12; v_call: TRBV5-8; cdr3_aa: ASSLGQGAAEAF
d_call: TRBD2; cdr3_length: 16; v_call: TRBV4-2; cdr3_aa: ASSQEPLAGGRTDTQY
d_call: TRBD1; cdr3_length: 11; v_call: TRBV18; cdr3_aa: ASSPTGSYEQY
d_call: .; cdr3_length: 13; v_call: TRBV10-2; cdr3_aa: ASRGAFSGANVLT
d_call: .; cdr3_length: 9; v_call: TRBV20-1; cdr3_aa: SAVREDTQY
d_call: .; cdr3_length: 13; v_call: TRBV19; cdr3_aa: ASPPSSSGANVLT
d_call: TRBD2; cdr3_length: 13; v_call: TRBV7-2; cdr3_aa: ASSYPRSGGDTQY
d_call: TRBD2; cdr3_length: 14; v_call: TRBV5-1; cdr3_aa: ASSLGSGGQGIEQF
d_call: .; cdr3_length: 11; v_call: TRBV5-6; cdr3_aa: ASSLRSTDTQY
d_call: TRBD2; cdr3_length: 14; v_call: TRBV7-7; cdr3_aa: ASSLGAGGMRDTQY
d_call: TRBD1; cdr3_length: 11; v_call: TRBV28; cdr3_aa: ASGGQVPYEQY
d_call: .; cdr3_length: 12; v_call: TRBV7-9; cdr3_aa: ASSYRSGGEKLF
d_call: .; cdr3_length: 13; v_call: TRBV15; cdr3_aa: ATSSATGRGNEQY
d_call: TRBD1; cdr3_length: 14; v_call: TRBV2; cdr3_aa: ASSGSTGTGEWGYT
d_call: TRBD2; cdr3_length: 15; v_call: TRBV5-1; cdr3_aa: ASSRLAGGGAGETQY
d_call: TRBD1; cdr3_length: 14; v_call: TRBV6-5; cdr3_aa: ASSYDRGTYNSPLH
d_call: TRBD2; cdr3_length: 12; v_call: TRBV7-2; cdr3_aa: ASSPGLLAYEQY
d_call: .; cdr3_length: 12; v_call: TRBV2; cdr3_aa: ATLNSRGNYEQY
d_call: .; cdr3_length: 12; v_call: TRBV28; cdr3_aa: ASSTPMITGELF
d_call: .; cdr3_length: 12; v_call: TRBV5-1; cdr3_aa: ASSPGHSQDTQY
d_call: .; cdr3_length: 11; v_call: TRBV5-5; cdr3_aa: ASSSGTGDGYT
d_call: TRBD1; cdr3_length: 14; v_call: TRBV7-2; cdr3_aa: ASSHKRDSLNTEAF
d_call: .; cdr3_length: 12; v_call: TRBV9; cdr3_aa: ASSVEADPYEQY
d_call: TRBD1; cdr3_length: 11; v_call: TRBV4-1; cdr3_aa: ASSQTGVREQY
d_call: .; cdr3_length: 11; v_call: TRBV28; cdr3_aa: ASSLDRLDGYT
d_call: .; cdr3_length: 10; v_call: TRBV7-9; cdr3_aa: ASSDRLREQF
d_call: TRBD1; cdr3_length: 12; v_call: TRBV7-9; cdr3_aa: ASSLNRGGYGYT
d_call: TRBD1; cdr3_length: 11; v_call: TRBV5-1; cdr3_aa: ATSSGQGHGYT
d_call: .; cdr3_length: 12; v_call: TRBV10-3; cdr3_aa: AISESSGAHGYT
d_call: TRBD2; cdr3_length: 11; v_call: TRBV5-1; cdr3_aa: ASKAGGTDTQY
d_call: TRBD1; cdr3_length: 13; v_call: TRBV7-8; cdr3_aa: ASSLGTGSNEKLF
d_call: .; cdr3_length: 9; v_call: TRBV2; cdr3_aa: ASSEFIGYT
d_call: TRBD1; cdr3_length: 13; v_call: TRBV9; cdr3_aa: ASSSPGTGRETQY
d_call: TRBD2; cdr3_length: 14; v_call: TRBV27; cdr3_aa: ASSVSGTPNTGELF
d_call: .; cdr3_length: 13; v_call: TRBV4-1; cdr3_aa: ASSPDPTRRDTQY
d_call: TRBD2; cdr3_length: 13; v_call: TRBV5-1; cdr3_aa: ASGVLAGPTDTQY
d_call: .; cdr3_length: 13; v_call: TRBV7-8; cdr3_aa: ASIKGRDWGYEQY
d_call: TRBD1; cdr3_length: 11; v_call: TRBV2; cdr3_aa: ASSGQGAGEQF
d_call: .; cdr3_length: 11; v_call: TRBV6-1; cdr3_aa: ASSETVTYEQY
d_call: .; cdr3_length: 13; v_call: TRBV29-1; cdr3_aa: SVETRGQPPDEQY
d_call: TRBD1; cdr3_length: 11; v_call: TRBV2; cdr3_aa: ASRTGDYNEQF
d_call: .; cdr3_length: 9; v_call: TRBV30; cdr3_aa: AWSGLGEQY
d_call: .; cdr3_length: 11; v_call: TRBV5-5; cdr3_aa: ASSLAQQETQY
d_call: TRBD1; cdr3_length: 14; v_call: TRBV5-1; cdr3_aa: ASSLANDRGSSPLH
d_call: TRBD2; cdr3_length: 12; v_call: TRBV7-9; cdr3_aa: ASTQTSGSYEQY
d_call: .; cdr3_length: 8; v_call: TRBV29-1; cdr3_aa: SVEGREQF